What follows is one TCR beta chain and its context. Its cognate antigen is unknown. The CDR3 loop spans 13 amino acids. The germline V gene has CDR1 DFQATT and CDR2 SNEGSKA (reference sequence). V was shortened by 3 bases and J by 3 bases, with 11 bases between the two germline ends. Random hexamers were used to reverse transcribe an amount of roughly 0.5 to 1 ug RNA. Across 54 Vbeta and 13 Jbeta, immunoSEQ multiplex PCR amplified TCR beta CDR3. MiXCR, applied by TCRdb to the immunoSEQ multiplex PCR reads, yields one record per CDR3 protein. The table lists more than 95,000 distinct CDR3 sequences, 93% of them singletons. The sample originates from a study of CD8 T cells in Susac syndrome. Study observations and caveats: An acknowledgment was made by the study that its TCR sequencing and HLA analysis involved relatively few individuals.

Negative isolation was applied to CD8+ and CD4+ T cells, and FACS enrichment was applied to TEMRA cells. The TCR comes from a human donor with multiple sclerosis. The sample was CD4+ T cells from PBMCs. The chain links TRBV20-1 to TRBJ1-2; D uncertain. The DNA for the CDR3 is TGCAGTGCTAGCGTTGATCTAGACTATGGCTACACCTTC. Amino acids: CSASVDLDYGYTF.